Presented here are 11 T cell receptor beta chains from one specimen sequenced in a study of T cells in Graves' hyperthyroidism and ophthalmopathy. TCR beta CDR3 region amplification was performed from RNA transcripts. Researchers ran a first-round RT-PCR on the TCR CDR3 using the HTBI primer set. TCRdb fed the multiplex PCR reads into MiXCR, producing one record per CDR3 protein. Of about 510,000 distinct CDR3 sequences listed, around 15% are singletons. The sample was blood. The origin of the receptors is a woman aged 40 to 49 with Graves' hyperthyroidism.

A few counts support this clonotype. V is TRBV12-3 or TRBV12-4 and J is TRBJ2-1; D perhaps matches TRBD2 (5 bases). The CDR3 has 11 residues. V shed 4 bases and J shed 10 bases, with 8 bases lying between them. The CDR3 reads CASSSQREQFF. The CDR3 nucleotides are TGTGCCAGCAGTTCACAGCGGGAGCAGTTCTTC.

This clonotype was recorded at least ten times. The rearrangement links TRBV6-1 to TRBJ2-1; 8 bases line up with TRBD2. CDR1 is MNHNS and CDR2 is SASEGT in the germline V gene. The CDR3 is 15 residues long. J gave up 2 bases and V 7 bases, and 7 bases lay outside the gene matches. As DNA, the CDR3 is TGTGCCAGCAACTTAGAGCGGGGGCCCTACAATGAGCAGTTCTTC. Translating gives CASNLERGPYNEQFF.

The chain joins TRBV7-2 to TRBJ1-5, with 10 bases aligning to TRBD1. This CDR3 region has 16 residues. CDR1 is SGHTA, CDR2 FQGNSA, per germline. J gave up 1 base and V 3 bases, and 3 bases lay outside the gene matches. The CDR3 sequence: CASSLTGGDSNQPQHF. The CDR3 coding sequence is TGTGCCAGCAGCTTGACAGGGGGCGACAGCAATCAGCCCCAGCATTTT. The full variable domain, in which reference TRBV7-2 and TRBJ1-5 provide the parts outside the CDR3, is GAGVSQSPSNKVTEKGKDVELRCDPISGHTALYWYRQSLGQGLEFLIYFQGNSAPDKSGLPSDRFSAERTGGSVSTLTIQRTQQEDSAVYLCASSLTGGDSNQPQHFGDGTRLSIL.

The rearrangement uses TRBV6-5 and TRBJ1-1; D gene ambiguous. The length of the CDR3 is 15 residues. The germline CDR1 and CDR2 sequences are MNHEY and SVGAGI. V lost 0 bases, J lost 4 bases, and 12 bases lay in between. CDR3 sequence reads: CASSYSWGRGTEAFF. As DNA, the CDR3 is TGTGCCAGCAGTTACTCATGGGGTCGAGGCACTGAAGCTTTCTTT.

J is TRBJ1-4 and V is TRBV7-2, with D uncertain. Germline loops: CDR1 SGHTA, CDR2 FQGNSA. V lost 3 bases, J lost 2 bases, and 13 bases lay in between. This CDR3 region has 16 residues. As DNA, the CDR3 is TGTGCCAGCAGCTTGACATATGCGGGTACTAATGAAAAACTGTTTTTT. It is translated as CASSLTYAGTNEKLFF. The full variable domain, with the rest looked up from reference TRBV7-2 and TRBJ1-4, is GAGVSQSPSNKVTEKGKDVELRCDPISGHTALYWYRQSLGQGLEFLIYFQGNSAPDKSGLPSDRFSAERTGGSVSTLTIQRTQQEDSAVYLCASSLTYAGTNEKLFFGSGTQLSVL.

This clonotype was observed many times. The chain employs TRBV11-2 and TRBJ2-2; 10 bases match TRBD2. Unmatched junction bases numbered 2, after V lost 4 bases and J lost 6 bases. The CDR3 contains 14 residues. The germline V gene has CDR1 SGHAT and CDR2 FQNNGV. The CDR3 spells CASSYLAGAGELFF. The CDR3 nucleotides read TGTGCCAGCAGCTACCTAGCGGGAGCCGGGGAGCTGTTTTTT.

This chain links TRBV9 with TRBJ2-7, with 10 positions matching TRBD1. Germline V gene sequence: CDR1 SGDLS, CDR2 YYNGEE. V lost 0 bases to trimming and J lost 5 bases; unmatched junction nucleotides: 5. The CDR3 length is 15 residues. The CDR3 here is CASSVAGQGINEQYF. The CDR3 DNA reads TGTGCCAGCAGCGTAGCGGGACAGGGGATCAACGAGCAGTACTTC.

The chain is built from TRBV14 and TRBJ2-1; D is perhaps TRBD2 (6 bases). V lost 3 bases and J lost 1, with 13 bases in between. CDR1 and CDR2 from the germline V gene are SGHDN and FVKESK. The CDR3 extends over 16 amino acids. CDR3 loop: CASSHLSSGSYNEQFF. CDR3 nucleotides: TGTGCCAGCAGCCACCTCTCCAGCGGGTCCTACAATGAGCAGTTCTTC.

This clonotype was seen at least ten times. This chain links TRBV5-8 with TRBJ2-3; the match to TRBD2 covers 9 bases. This CDR3 is built from 16 residues. Germline loops: CDR1 SGHTS, CDR2 YDEGEE. V shed 0 bases, J shed 6 bases, and the junction held 8 bases outside the gene matches. CDR3 region: CASSLGGSGSYDTQYF. The CDR3 DNA sequence: TGTGCCAGCAGCTTGGGGGGTAGCGGGAGTTACGATACGCAGTATTTT.

This clonotype occurred many times. The V gene is TRBV2, the J gene TRBJ2-2; 7 positions match TRBD1. The V and J ends lost 6 bases and 3 bases, in that order; junction bases with no gene match: 7. In germline, CDR1 is SNHLY, CDR2 FYNNEI. This CDR3 comprises 15 residues. The CDR3 sequence: CASSQTGVDTGELFF. In nucleotides, the CDR3 is TGTGCCAGCAGCCAAACAGGGGTCGACACCGGGGAGCTGTTTTTT. Using reference TRBV2 and TRBJ2-2 for the parts outside the CDR3, the full variable domain is EPEVTQTPSHQVTQMGQEVILRCVPISNHLYFYWYRQILGQKVEFLVSFYNNEISEKSEIFDDQFSVERPDGSNFTLKIRSTKLEDSAMYFCASSQTGVDTGELFFGEGSRLTVL.

This clonotype occurred many times. The J gene is TRBJ2-3, the V gene TRBV6-2 or TRBV6-3; 11 bases are a match to TRBD1. CDR3 length: 22 amino acids. After removal of 0 bases from V and 2 bases from J, the junction contained 19 bases not matched to a gene. Looked up from germline, CDR1 is MNHEY and CDR2 is SVGEGT. This chain's CDR3 is CASSYSTGTGGAGVTPTDTQYF. CDR3 DNA sequence: TGTGCCAGCAGTTACTCAACCGGGACAGGGGGTGCGGGGGTTACTCCCACAGATACGCAGTATTTT.